The source of this T cell receptor beta chain is a study of blood T cell repertoires in COVID-19. Study-level information: Sites across the United States, Italy and Spain contributed samples from acute and convalescent COVID-19. PBMCs, B-cell-depleted T cells, or T cells provided the cDNA or gDNA that made up the material.

The V gene's germline CDR1 is MDHEN and CDR2 SYDVKM. This CDR3 spans 17 amino acids. J gave up 3 bases and V 5 bases, and 8 bases lay outside the gene matches. Original processing notes: Estimates of nucleated cell counts were drawn from the amplification of reference gene primers. The protocol was immunoSEQ multiplex PCR, while the TCRdb copy is restricted to in-frame clones and leaves out a portion. That table is the source of V, J and clone size, and D and trimming were worked out from the DNA. The sample comprises about 75,000 clones, around 89% of which are singletons, and 15% to 20% rests with the top ten.

Specimen: peripheral blood. The chain recombines TRBV28 with TRBJ1-3, with 12 bases lining up with TRBD1. This TCR was sampled from a human donor in a cohort sampled during active COVID-19. The CDR3 bases are TGTGCCAGCAGTCGGCCGGGACAGGGGGCTGGTGGAAACACCATATATTTT. It translates to CASSRPGQGAGGNTIYF. Together with reference TRBV28 and TRBJ1-3, the CDR3 gives the full variable domain: DVKVTQSSRYLVKRTGEKVFLECVQDMDHENMFWYRQDPGLGLRLIYFSYDVKMKEKGDIPEGYSVSREKKERFSLILESASTNQTSMYLCASSRPGQGAGGNTIYFGEGSWLTVV.